The sequence of this TCR beta chain was determined in a study of shared clonotypes between healthy human individuals. Study-wide results and caveats: Sampling included only blood; tissue repertoires likely differ. The low donor count limited represented genetic and exposure-history diversity.

This clone was detected only once. Antigen specificity is unknown. Unsorted PBMC contributed approximately 0.3 ug DNA, tens of thousands of T cell genomes, to each replicate PCR. Clones were read by immunoSEQ multiplex PCR, and TCRdb kept only the in-frame ones, dropping some. The sample contains 550,000 to 600,000 clones, roughly 79% of which appear only once. Germline-derived CDR1 and CDR2 are WSHSY and SAAADI. Trimming removed 4 bases from V and 0 bases from J; junction bases left unmatched: 7. There are 16 residues in the CDR3. Sequenced material: PBMCs. The clonotype was recovered from a woman in her 40s in good health. Some clones in this sample may be carry-over from other donors' samples. This chain uses TRBV10-2 with TRBJ2-3, with TRBD2 matching over 7 bases. The CDR3 sequence: CASSVPLATSTDTQYF. The CDR3 nucleotides read TGCGCCAGCAGTGTCCCACTAGCGACGAGCACAGATACGCAGTATTTT.